The source of this TCR beta chain is a study of beta chain features in type 1 diabetes. Study-wide context: Patients were similar to healthy donors in age and gender (as well as in cell yields). Sorted cells, roughly 98,000,000 in number, were examined across all samples.

Germline-derived CDR1 and CDR2 are DFQATT and SNEGSKA (reference sequence). Trimming removed 3 bases at V and 5 bases at J, with 7 bases between. The CDR3 is made up of 11 amino acids. Concerning this clone: The antigen is unknown.

Reverse transcribing all isolated RNA meant expressed TCRB transcripts were sequenced. Some clones are missing from TCRdb's copy, which holds only in-frame ones; the method was immunoSEQ multiplex PCR. The data show about 620,000 clones, 15% to 19% seen once. Whole-study results and caveats: Cells that show high TCR expression could be over-represented by cDNA sequencing. More deletions and fewer insertions at VDJ junctions were seen in type 1 diabetes patients.

This chain links TRBV20-1 with TRBJ2-5; unclear D gene. Sequencing was performed on naive CD4+ T cells from blood. This receptor was identified in a man between 18 and 29 years old in good health. CDR3 region: CSASGGETQYF. The CDR3, as DNA: TGCAGTGCTAGCGGTGGTGAGACCCAGTACTTC.